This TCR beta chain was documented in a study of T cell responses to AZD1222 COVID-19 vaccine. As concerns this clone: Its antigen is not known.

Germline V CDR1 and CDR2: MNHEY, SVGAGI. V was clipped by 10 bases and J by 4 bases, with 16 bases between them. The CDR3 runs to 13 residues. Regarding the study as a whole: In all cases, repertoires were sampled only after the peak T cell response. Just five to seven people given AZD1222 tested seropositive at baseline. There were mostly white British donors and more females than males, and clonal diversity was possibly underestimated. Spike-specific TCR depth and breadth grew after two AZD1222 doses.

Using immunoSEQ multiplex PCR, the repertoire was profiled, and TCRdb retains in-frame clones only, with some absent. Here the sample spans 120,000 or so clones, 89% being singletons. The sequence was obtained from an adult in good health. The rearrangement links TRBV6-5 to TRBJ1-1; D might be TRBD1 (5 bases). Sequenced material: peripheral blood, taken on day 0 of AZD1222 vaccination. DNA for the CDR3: TGTGCCACCCCGGGGCAAGGTGGCACTGAAGCTTTCTTT. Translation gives CATPGQGGTEAFF.